This T cell receptor beta chain was captured by sequencing in a study of T cells in localized non-small cell lung cancer. The method was immunoSEQ multiplex PCR; TCRdb's version includes in-frame clones alone and lacks a portion of them. The table shows more than 45,000 clones, with around 77% occurring only once. Looked up from germline, CDR1 is MNHEY and CDR2 is SVGAGI. V was pared by 6 bases and J by 0 bases, with 4 bases of the junction left unmatched. CDR3 length: 14 amino acids. The specimen was peripheral blood, collected before any cancer treatment. The gene calls are TRBV6-5 and TRBJ1-1, with 7 bases identical to TRBD1. This clonotype was sampled from a man between 40 and 69 years old with stage I squamous cell lung carcinoma. The CDR3 coding sequence is TGTGCCAGCAGCGAGGACAGGATGAACACTGAAGCTTTCTTT. The encoded protein is CASSEDRMNTEAFF.